This TCR beta chain was found in a study of cytomegalovirus exposure and HLA in healthy donors. Study-wide background: Among the 400 or so donors who were genotyped, approximately 76% fell in the genetic ancestry cluster that is associated with self-reported Caucasian donors.

Notes on the study in general: HLA allele associations emerged for around 15,000 TCR beta sequences in a later analysis, at 0.05 false discovery rate. TCR association rates varied by HLA locus in a later analysis, with DRB1 highest and HLA-C lowest.

With respect to this clone: What it binds is unknown.

The PCR employed 60 Vbeta primers together with 13 Jbeta primers. Method: immunoSEQ multiplex PCR; TCRdb's copy keeps in-frame clones and lacks some. The sample consists of about 200,000 clones, approximately 78% of them appearing once. The CDR3 is 12 residues long. Germline V gene lookup returns CDR1 MNHEY and CDR2 SMNVEV (reference sequence). V lost 0 bases and J 7 bases, leaving 7 bases between the germline ends. The TCR comes from a woman aged 40 to 50 in good health and CMV-seronegative. Sequencing was carried out using PBMCs. The chain joins TRBV27 to TRBJ2-7; perhaps TRBD2 as D (5 bases). The DNA for the CDR3 is TGTGCCAGCAGTTTATCTCGGGGAGAGCAGTACTTC. Amino acids: CASSLSRGEQYF.